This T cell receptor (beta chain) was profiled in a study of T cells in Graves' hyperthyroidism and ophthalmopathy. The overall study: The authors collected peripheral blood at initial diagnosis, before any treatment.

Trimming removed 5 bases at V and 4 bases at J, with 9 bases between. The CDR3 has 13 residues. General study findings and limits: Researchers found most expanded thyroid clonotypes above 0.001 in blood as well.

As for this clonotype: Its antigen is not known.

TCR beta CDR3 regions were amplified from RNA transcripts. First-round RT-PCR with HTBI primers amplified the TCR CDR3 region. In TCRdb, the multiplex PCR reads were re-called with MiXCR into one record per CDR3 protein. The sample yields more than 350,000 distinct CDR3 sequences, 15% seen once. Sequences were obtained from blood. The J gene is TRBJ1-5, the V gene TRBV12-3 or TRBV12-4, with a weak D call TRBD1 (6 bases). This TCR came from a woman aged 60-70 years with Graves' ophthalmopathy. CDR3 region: CASSTGWNQPQHF. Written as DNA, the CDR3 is TGTGCCAGCAGTACAGGGTGGAATCAGCCCCAGCATTTT.